This entry lists 30 T cell receptor beta chains sequenced from one sample in a study of molecular identifiers for immune sequencing clone quantification. TCRdb independently ran MiXCR on the PCR reads; one entry per CDR3 protein. The sample lists more than 450,000 distinct CDR3 sequences; 20% to 25% were seen once. Sequenced: naive CD8+ T cells from blood, with Jurkat cell RNA spiked in. Subset given: FACS-sorted CD8+CD4-CCR7+CD45RA+ naive T cells. These receptors came from a human donor in good health. Some libraries in this study had Jurkat cell RNA spiked in.

The rearrangement joins TRBV19 to TRBJ1-5; D is unresolved. Between the trimmed V and J ends, which lost 3 bases and 2 bases, there was a span of 11 bases. Per germline, CDR1 LNHDA and CDR2 SQIVND (reference sequence). The CDR3 sequence is 15 residues long. The CDR3 sequence: CASSMTGSGNQPQHF. DNA for the CDR3: TGTGCCAGTAGTATGACCGGGTCGGGCAATCAGCCCCAGCATTTT.

Notes on this clonotype: A read error may explain this, as a much larger clone is one base away. The J gene is TRBJ2-3, the V gene TRBV16, with D uncertain. Trimming left V 1 base short and J 0 bases short, with 11 bases between. CDR1 and CDR2 (germline): KGHSY, FQNENV. The CDR3 is 16 amino acids. The CDR3 coding sequence is TGTGCCAGCAGCCAATTTCACACCTCAAGCACAGATACGCAGTATTTT. It codes for CASSQFHTSSTDTQYF.

With respect to this clonotype: A much larger clone differs by one base, so this may be a read error. The chain carries TRBV5-4 and TRBJ2-7; 11 nucleotides match TRBD1. CDR1 and CDR2 from the germline V gene are SGHNT and YYREEE (reference sequence). The length of the CDR3 is 14 residues. The DNA of the CDR3 is TGTGCCAGCAGCTTCGGGACAGGGGGGCGCGAGCAGTGCTTC. As protein: CASSFGTGGREQCF.

J is TRBJ2-3 and V is TRBV5-8; 10 positions match TRBD1. Germline CDR1 reads SGHTS; CDR2 reads YDEGEE. The CDR3 sequence is 13 residues long. Germline trimming cut 7 bases from V and 4 bases from J; bases unmatched to any gene: 3. CDR3 nucleotides: TGTGCCAGCGGCGGACAGGGGGCAGATACGCAGTATTTT. The encoded protein is CASGGQGADTQYF.

As concerns this clonotype: A read error may be the cause here, since a much bigger clone is one base away. V usage is TRBV12-3 or TRBV12-4 and J usage is TRBJ1-2; D perhaps matches TRBD1 (5 bases). This CDR3 is built from 15 residues. The V and J ends lost 5 bases and 8 bases respectively, with 21 bases between them. The CDR3: CASSVYRGAGGGYTF. CDR3 nucleotides: TGTGCCAGCAGTGTGTACCGGGGCGCAGGCGGCGGCTACACCTTC.

The chain links TRBV11-2 to TRBJ2-3, with 10 bases that match TRBD1. Germline CDR1 and CDR2: SGHAT and FQNNGV. V lost 4 bases and J lost 4; bases outside the gene matches: 5. The CDR3 extends over 15 amino acids. The CDR3 is CASSYTTGGADTQYF. In DNA, the CDR3 is TGTGCCAGCAGCTACACGACAGGGGGCGCAGATACGCAGTATTTT. Full variable domain (missing parts from reference TRBV11-2 and TRBJ2-3): EAGVAQSPRYKIIEKRQSVAFWCNPISGHATLYWYQQILGQGPKLLIQFQNNGVVDDSQLPKDRFSAERLKGVDSTLKIQPAKLEDSAVYLCASSYTTGGADTQYFGPGTRLTVL.

Notes on this clonotype: A much larger clone differs from this one at a single base, so this may be a read error. The J gene is TRBJ2-5, the V gene TRBV28, with D unclear. The germline gives CDR1 MDHEN, CDR2 SYDVKM. Between the trimmed V and J ends, which lost 1 base and 4 bases, there was a span of 16 bases. There are 16 residues in the CDR3. The CDR3 reads CASSLSKGDLSETQYF. Here the CDR3 DNA reads TGTGCCAGCAGTTTATCTAAGGGTGACTTATCAGAGACCCAGTACTTC. Filled out from reference TRBV28 and TRBJ2-5, the complete variable domain reads DVKVTQSSRYLVKRTGEKVFLECVQDMDHENMFWYRQDPGLGLRLIYFSYDVKMKEKGDIPEGYSVSREKKERFSLILESASTNQTSMYLCASSLSKGDLSETQYFGPGTRLLVL.

A note on this clonotype: A much larger clone differs by one base, so this may be a read error. This chain links TRBV5-6 with TRBJ2-3; D is perhaps TRBD1 (5 bases). Germline lookup yields CDR1 SGHDT and CDR2 YYEEEE. This CDR3 has 16 residues. CDR3 sequence (DNA): TGTGCCAGCAGCTTTCTTGCATCCTCCTTGACAGATACGCGGTATTTT. Protein sequence: CASSFLASSLTDTRYF. The entire variable domain, with the rest obtained from reference TRBV5-6 and TRBJ2-3, is as follows: DAGVTQSPTHLIKTRGQQVTLRCSPKSGHDTVSWYQQALGQGPQFIFQYYEEEERQRGNFPDRFSGHQFPNYSSELNVNALLLGDSALYLCASSFLASSLTDTRYFGPGTRLTVL.

This clonotype was seen at least ten times. The gene calls are TRBV30 and TRBJ1-2; D gene unclear. The CDR3 has 13 amino acids. Trimming left V 0 bases short and J 3 bases short, with 8 bases between. Germline V gene sequence: CDR1 GTSNPN, CDR2 SVGIG (reference sequence). CDR3 DNA sequence: TGTGCCTGGAGTGTAGCGACGGACTATGGCTACACCTTC. Protein sequence: CAWSVATDYGYTF.

Comments on this clonotype: A read error may explain this, as a much larger clone is one base away. The CDR3 here is CASSFNAETLYF. The CDR3 DNA follows: TGTGCCAGCAGCTTTAATGCTGAGACCCTGTACTTC. This chain connects TRBV5-3 to TRBJ2-5; D uncertain. TRBV5-3 is noted as an ORF with a role that remains uncertain. The CDR3 is 12 residues long.

The sample holds a few counts of this clonotype. The chain couples TRBV10-2 to TRBJ1-2; the match to TRBD1 covers 7 bases. CDR3 length equals 14 residues. V shed 6 bases, J shed 6 bases, and the junction held 10 bases outside the gene matches. Germline V gene lookup returns CDR1 WSHSY and CDR2 SAAADI. CDR3 DNA sequence: TGCGCCAGCAGAGGGGACAGCTTTTTGGATGGCTACACCTTC. Translated: CASRGDSFLDGYTF.

The chain links TRBV24-1 to TRBJ1-4, with 8 bases identical to TRBD1. The germline CDR1 and CDR2 sequences are KGHDR and SFDVKD. The CDR3 is 14 residues long. Losses at the gene ends were 1 base for V and 13 bases for J; bases not matched to a gene: 7. The CDR3, as DNA: TGTGCCACCAGTGATTTTACAGGACAGGGTGGACTGTTTTTT. The encoded protein is CATSDFTGQGGLFF.

A note on this clonotype: A clone one base away is much larger, so this may be a read error. The CDR3 DNA reads TGCGCCAGCAGCTTGGATGGGAACGAGCAGTACTTC. Its protein is CASSLDGNEQYF. The V gene is TRBV5-1, the J gene TRBJ2-7; D ambiguous. Per germline, CDR1 SGHRS and CDR2 YFSETQ. V dropped 0 bases and J dropped 5 bases, with 6 bases sitting between them. This CDR3 is built from 12 residues.

This clonotype was detected many times. The V and J genes are TRBV6-5 and TRBJ1-1; a possible D gene is TRBD1 (6 bases). Germline V gene data show CDR1 as MNHEY and CDR2 as SVGAGI. This CDR3 region has 14 residues. The ends were cut back, 7 bases at V and 6 bases at J, with 18 bases in the middle. The CDR3 nucleotides read TGTGCCAGCACTCAACAGGGCCATCCCCCTGAAGCTTTCTTT. This sequence encodes CASTQQGHPPEAFF.

This chain links TRBV6-2 or TRBV6-3 with TRBJ1-5; D perhaps matches TRBD1 (6 bases). The CDR3 loop spans 14 amino acids. Germline V CDR1 and CDR2: MNHEY, SVGEGT. Trimming shortened V by 5 bases and J by 6 bases, and 14 bases separated the two germline ends. The DNA of the CDR3 is TGTGCCAGCAGTCTGGGGGCCGGGGGTCAGCCCCAGCATTTT. Its protein is CASSLGAGGQPQHF.

This clonotype was detected ten times or more. This chain links TRBV7-8 with TRBJ2-1; TRBD2 matches 12 bases. The V gene end was trimmed by 0 bases and the J gene end by 7 bases; junction bases not matched to a gene: 4. The CDR3 covers 16 residues. From germline, CDR1 is SGHVS and CDR2 FQNEAQ. In DNA, the CDR3 is TGTGCCAGCAGCTTAGCGCCTAGCGGGGGGGTGAATGAGCAGTTCTTC. Protein product: CASSLAPSGGVNEQFF.

This clonotype came up a few times. The chain joins TRBV9 to TRBJ2-2; TRBD2 matches at 7 bases. Trimming cost V 0 bases and J 1 base; bases outside gene matches: 9. Germline V gives CDR1 SGDLS, CDR2 YYNGEE. The CDR3 length is 18 residues. CDR3 DNA sequence: TGTGCCAGCAGCGTAGCGGGTGAGATAGCGGGGAACACCGGGGAGCTGTTTTTT. Encoded protein: CASSVAGEIAGNTGELFF. Drawing the rest from reference TRBV9 and TRBJ2-2, the complete variable domain is DSGVTQTPKHLITATGQRVTLRCSPRSGDLSVYWYQQSLDQGLQFLIQYYNGEERAKGNILERFSAQQFPDLHSELNLSSLELGDSALYFCASSVAGEIAGNTGELFFGEGSRLTVL.

In this sample, this clonotype turned up a few times. The genes are TRBV9 and TRBJ2-3; unclear D gene. The CDR3 extends over 15 amino acids. Trimming pared 0 bases from V and 0 bases from J, leaving 8 bases between. Germline V lookup: CDR1 SGDLS, CDR2 YYNGEE. CDR3 amino acids: CASSVGQASTDTQYF. The DNA for the CDR3 is TGTGCCAGCAGCGTAGGGCAAGCGAGCACAGATACGCAGTATTTT.

This clonotype has a handful of counts. The genes are TRBV9 and TRBJ2-3; 9 bases fit TRBD1. Germline V gene sequence: CDR1 SGDLS, CDR2 YYNGEE. The CDR3 sequence is 15 residues long. With V trimmed by 0 bases and J by 6 bases, 5 bases remained unmatched. CDR3 region: CASSVDGGTGDTQYF. CDR3 coding DNA: TGTGCCAGCAGCGTAGATGGTGGGACAGGGGATACGCAGTATTTT.

This clonotype was picked up a small number of times. The chain joins TRBV7-2 to TRBJ1-6; D unresolved. Germline V lookup: CDR1 SGHTA, CDR2 FQGNSA. This CDR3 is 18 amino acids long. The V and J ends lost 5 bases and 0 bases respectively, with 17 bases between them. The CDR3 sequence: CASSVPRAHSSYNSPLHF. The CDR3 DNA reads TGTGCCAGCAGCGTCCCCCGGGCCCATAGCTCCTATAATTCACCCCTCCACTTT. Full variable domain (missing parts from reference TRBV7-2 and TRBJ1-6): GAGVSQSPSNKVTEKGKDVELRCDPISGHTALYWYRQSLGQGLEFLIYFQGNSAPDKSGLPSDRFSAERTGGSVSTLTIQRTQQEDSAVYLCASSVPRAHSSYNSPLHFGNGTRLTVT.

This clonotype turned up a few times. V and J are TRBV7-9 and TRBJ2-7; D is perhaps TRBD1 (6 bases). The CDR3 has 12 residues. CDR1 is SEHNR, CDR2 FQNEAQ, per germline (reference sequence). V dropped 4 bases and J dropped 6 bases, with 10 bases sitting between them. As DNA, the CDR3 is TGTGCCAGCAGCTCCGAGGGGGTCGAGCAGTACTTC. Protein: CASSSEGVEQYF.

This sequence joins TRBV30 and TRBJ2-5; D is unresolved. The V gene's germline CDR1 is GTSNPN and CDR2 SVGIG (reference sequence). The CDR3 totals 10 residues. Deletions cut 5 bases from V and 5 bases from J, with 6 bases between. This chain's CDR3 is CAWEGETQYF. CDR3 in DNA: TGTGCCTGGGAAGGGGAGACCCAGTACTTC. Full variable domain (remainder filled in from reference TRBV30 and TRBJ2-5): SQTIHQWPATLVQPVGSPLSLECTVEGTSNPNLYWYRQAAGRGLQLLFYSVGIGQISSEVPQNLSASRPQDRQFILSSKKLLLSDSGFYLCAWEGETQYFGPGTRLLVL.

In its sample, this clonotype was seen many times. The rearrangement uses TRBV20-1 and TRBJ2-4; TRBD2 agrees at 7 bases. Trimming took 6 bases from V and 0 from J; bases not matched to a gene: 8. The length of the CDR3 is 15 residues. Germline loops: CDR1 DFQATT, CDR2 SNEGSKA (reference sequence). CDR3 coding DNA: TGCAGTGCCATTACTAGCGAGGAAGCCAAAAACATTCAGTACTTC. Protein product: CSAITSEEAKNIQYF.

This clonotype appeared many times. This chain uses TRBV4-3 with TRBJ2-1; 10 positions match TRBD2. This CDR3 is built from 18 residues. CDR1 is LGHNA, CDR2 YSLEER, per germline. V shed 0 bases and J 7 bases; nucleotides not matched to a gene: 12. The CDR3 here is CASSQETAGGPRGNEQFF. As DNA, the CDR3 is TGCGCCAGCAGCCAAGAGACAGCGGGAGGGCCGAGGGGAAATGAGCAGTTCTTC.

This clonotype was counted at least ten times. The chain carries TRBV6-1 and TRBJ1-1; 7 bases fit TRBD1. V shed 4 bases, J shed 3 bases, and the junction held 8 bases outside the gene matches. Germline V CDR1 and CDR2: MNHNS, SASEGT. This CDR3 region has 15 residues. The CDR3 DNA sequence: TGTGCCAGCAGTGTATCCAGGGGGGCAGACACTGAAGCTTTCTTT. The encoded protein is CASSVSRGADTEAFF.

This clonotype was found a few times. The chain recombines TRBV4-1 with TRBJ2-3; possibly TRBD1 for D (6 bases). Germline CDR1 reads MGHRA; CDR2 reads YSYEKL. V was trimmed by 3 bases and J by 2 bases, leaving 9 bases between them. This CDR3 is built from 14 residues. CDR3 DNA: TGCGCCAGCAGCCACGGACAGAACACAGATACGCAGTATTTT. It yields the protein CASSHGQNTDTQYF.

This clonotype was detected ten times or more. The chain has TRBV29-1 and TRBJ1-5, with 7 bases fitting TRBD1. Germline assignment: CDR1 SQVTM and CDR2 ANQGSEA. V dropped 2 bases and J dropped 1; count of bases not matched to a gene: 14. The CDR3 length is 18 residues. The CDR3 nucleotides are TGCAGCGTTGAAAAGAGGGGACAGCGTGACGGGAGCAATCAGCCCCAGCATTTT. Protein product: CSVEKRGQRDGSNQPQHF.

This clonotype was counted a few times. V and J are TRBV11-2 and TRBJ2-5, with TRBD1 as a possible D gene (6 bases). V lost 4 bases to trimming and J lost 2 bases, with 11 bases between them. The length of the CDR3 is 14 residues. Germline V gives CDR1 SGHAT, CDR2 FQNNGV. CDR3: CASSWAQGQETQYF. DNA for the CDR3: TGTGCCAGCAGCTGGGCACAGGGACAAGAGACCCAGTACTTC.

This clonotype has ten or more counts. The CDR3 DNA reads as TGTGCCAGCAGTGAGACAGCCAGGAACACTGAAGCTTTCTTT. It yields the protein CASSETARNTEAFF. The V call is TRBV2, the J call TRBJ1-1, with D possibly matching TRBD1 (5 bases). V lost 3 bases and J 1 base, leaving 9 bases between the germline ends. This CDR3 region has 14 residues. Germline loops: CDR1 SNHLY, CDR2 FYNNEI.

The V and J genes are TRBV7-9 and TRBJ2-5; 7 nucleotides align to TRBD1. Looked up from germline, CDR1 is SEHNR and CDR2 is FQNEAQ (reference sequence). Trimming at V came to 5 bases and at J to 3 bases, leaving 6 bases not matched to a gene. The CDR3 extends over 14 amino acids. CDR3 protein: CASSTPQGEETQYF. CDR3 coding DNA: TGTGCCAGCAGCACACCTCAGGGGGAAGAGACCCAGTACTTC.